A selection of T cell receptor beta chains follows, all from one sample in a study of T cells after yellow fever vaccination. TCRdb fed the 5' RACE reads into MiXCR, producing one record per CDR3 protein. The table has approximately 250,000 distinct CDR3 sequences, around 6.7% seen once. The starting material was CD4+ T cells sorted from PBMCs, obtained on the day of the yellow fever booster vaccination. The receptors were sampled from a man under 40 who received the YFV17D yellow fever vaccine. Both conserved end residues are part of each CDR3. A D gene is named only where the DNA matches it firmly. Clone size appears in some rows only: once, few, many, or a class for an expanded clone.

abundance: few; j_gene: TRBJ2-7; d_gene: TRBD1; v_gene: TRBV7-2; CDR3nt: TGTGCCAGCAGTAAGACAGGGGGCTTGTACGAGCAGTACTTC; CDR3aa: CASSKTGGLYEQYF
abundance: .; j_gene: TRBJ2-3; d_gene: .; v_gene: TRBV30; CDR3nt: TGTGCCTGGAGTGCCATAGTGGGTACGCAGTATTTT; CDR3aa: CAWSAIVGTQYF
abundance: many; j_gene: TRBJ2-3; d_gene: TRBD2; v_gene: TRBV29-1; CDR3nt: TGCAGCGTAGACGGGGGGGCAGATACGCAGTATTTT; CDR3aa: CSVDGGADTQYF
abundance: .; j_gene: TRBJ2-3; d_gene: .; v_gene: TRBV7-2; CDR3nt: TGTGCCAGCAGCTTTCCAGCAGATACGCAGTATTTT; CDR3aa: CASSFPADTQYF
abundance: many; j_gene: TRBJ2-3; d_gene: .; v_gene: TRBV5-1; CDR3nt: TGCGCCAGCAGCTTGGCTGGGCCAGATACGCAGTATTTT; CDR3aa: CASSLAGPDTQYF
abundance: .; j_gene: TRBJ2-1; d_gene: TRBD2; v_gene: TRBV4-3; CDR3nt: TGCGCCAGCAGCCAAGTCGCTGGACTAGCGGGAGCTGAGCAGTTCTTC; CDR3aa: CASSQVAGLAGAEQFF
abundance: many; j_gene: TRBJ2-1; d_gene: TRBD2; v_gene: TRBV7-9; CDR3nt: TGTGCCAGCAGCTCACTAGCGGGAGTCCATGAGCAGTTCTTC; CDR3aa: CASSSLAGVHEQFF
abundance: many; j_gene: TRBJ2-5; d_gene: .; v_gene: TRBV5-1; CDR3nt: TGCGCCAGCAGCTTTAGTGAAGAGACCCAGTACTTC; CDR3aa: CASSFSEETQYF
abundance: .; j_gene: TRBJ2-6; d_gene: .; v_gene: TRBV7-2; CDR3nt: TGTGCCAGCAGCTATTACGGGGGCTCTGGGGCCAACGTCCTGACTTTC; CDR3aa: CASSYYGGSGANVLTF
abundance: .; j_gene: TRBJ1-4; d_gene: .; v_gene: TRBV5-5; CDR3nt: TGTGCCAGCAGCTGGGGCGGAGTAGCGAATGAAAAACTGTTTTTT; CDR3aa: CASSWGGVANEKLFF
abundance: few; j_gene: TRBJ2-7; d_gene: .; v_gene: TRBV7-9; CDR3nt: TGTGCCAGCTTTGGGATCTCCTACGAGCAGTACTTC; CDR3aa: CASFGISYEQYF
abundance: many; j_gene: TRBJ2-1; d_gene: TRBD1; v_gene: TRBV11-2; CDR3nt: TGTGCCAGCAGCTTAGTCGGGCTGGGACAGAAGTACAATGAGCAGTTCTTC; CDR3aa: CASSLVGLGQKYNEQFF
abundance: many; j_gene: TRBJ2-5; d_gene: TRBD2; v_gene: TRBV12-3/TRBV12-4; CDR3nt: TGTGCCAGCAGCCCTAGCGGCCAAGAGACCCAGTACTTC; CDR3aa: CASSPSGQETQYF
abundance: few; j_gene: TRBJ1-1; d_gene: .; v_gene: TRBV29-1; CDR3nt: TGCAGCGTTGTAGGGGGTCGGGCCCCTGAAGCTTTCTTT; CDR3aa: CSVVGGRAPEAFF
abundance: many; j_gene: TRBJ2-1; d_gene: TRBD2; v_gene: TRBV2; CDR3nt: TGTGCCAGCAGTGAAAACGGAGGGAGGGCCCGGGAGCAGTTCTTC; CDR3aa: CASSENGGRAREQFF
abundance: few; j_gene: TRBJ2-1; d_gene: TRBD1; v_gene: TRBV4-3; CDR3nt: TGCGCCAGCAGCCAGGATCCGGGACAGGGTATTGCGTTCTTC; CDR3aa: CASSQDPGQGIAFF